These 9 T cell receptor beta chains originate from one sample sequenced in a study of PD-L1 blockade in urothelial cancer (TCRdb year 2017). Library preparation was by the immunoSEQ multiplex PCR assay. The table was pulled from immuneACCESS by TCRdb, which kept in-frame rearrangements only. Such tables lose some clones; where checked, under half of the loss comes from unresolved V genes, and the rest has no known cause. The sample table holds roughly 120,000 clones, of which 85% to 90% were seen once. Of the sample, 1.7% is held by the ten largest clones. Read against the paper, the sample's time point label means: peripheral blood 6 weeks after treatment start. The sample was PBMCs, taken around atezolizumab (anti-PD-L1) treatment. Receptors were obtained from a man aged 55 to 70 with urothelial cancer.

The V and J genes are TRBV5-6 and TRBJ1-1, with 11 bases that match TRBD1. This CDR3 region has 13 residues. V shed 3 bases, J shed 7 bases, and the junction held 2 bases outside the gene matches. Germline CDR1 reads SGHDT; CDR2 reads YYEEEE. CDR3 loop: CASSSGTGGEAFF. The CDR3 DNA reads TGTGCCAGCAGCTCCGGGACAGGGGGTGAAGCTTTCTTT. The full variable domain, with the rest looked up from reference TRBV5-6 and TRBJ1-1, is DAGVTQSPTHLIKTRGQQVTLRCSPKSGHDTVSWYQQALGQGPQFIFQYYEEEERQRGNFPDRFSGHQFPNYSSELNVNALLLGDSALYLCASSSGTGGEAFFGQGTRLTVV.

This clone has more than one count but fewer than ten. This chain uses TRBV11-3 with TRBJ2-3; the match to TRBD2 covers 13 bases. There are 16 residues in the CDR3. Germline-derived CDR1 and CDR2 are SGHNT and YENEEA. The V and J ends lost 5 bases and 4 bases, in that order; junction bases with no gene match: 6. The CDR3: CASSVTTSGRPDTQYF. CDR3 nucleotide sequence: TGTGCCAGCAGCGTCACGACTAGCGGGAGGCCAGATACGCAGTATTTT.

V gene TRBV5-1 combines with J gene TRBJ2-1; TRBD2 is a possible D gene (6 bases). Germline loops: CDR1 SGHRS, CDR2 YFSETQ. The CDR3 is 16 amino acids. The ends were cut back, 0 bases at V and 4 bases at J, with 14 bases in the middle. The CDR3 loop is CASSLGGLGGYNEQFF. In DNA, the CDR3 is TGCGCCAGCAGCTTGGGGGGACTGGGCGGGTACAATGAGCAGTTCTTC.

The CDR3 is CASSTHTGPGTEAFF. Written as DNA, the CDR3 is TGTGCCAGCAGCACCCATACAGGGCCGGGCACTGAAGCTTTCTTT. This sequence joins TRBV7-2 and TRBJ1-1; D is perhaps TRBD1 (6 bases). Trimming shortened V by 5 bases and J by 4 bases, and 17 bases separated the two germline ends. The CDR3 loop spans 15 amino acids. CDR1 and CDR2 (germline): SGHTA, FQGNSA.

J is TRBJ2-3 and V is TRBV5-1; 7 positions match TRBD1. Per the germline V gene, CDR1 is SGHRS and CDR2 is YFSETQ. CDR3 length equals 14 residues. Unmatched junction bases numbered 6, after V lost 4 bases and J lost 4 bases. The CDR3 DNA reads as TGCGCCAGCAGCGTCAGGGGGACGCCAGATACGCAGTATTTT. Its translation is CASSVRGTPDTQYF.

The chain uses TRBV19 and TRBJ1-2; a weak D match, TRBD1 (5 bases). CDR1 and CDR2 (germline): LNHDA, SQIVND (reference sequence). V was cut by 6 bases and J by 0 bases, with 11 bases left in between. The CDR3 runs to 14 residues. CDR3 in amino acids: CASRLEGTNYGYTF. CDR3 coding DNA: TGTGCCAGTAGACTGGAGGGGACTAACTATGGCTACACCTTC.

The V and J genes are TRBV6-1 and TRBJ2-3; 8 bases are shared with TRBD1. CDR1 is MNHNS and CDR2 is SASEGT in the germline V gene. After removal of 8 bases from V and 1 base from J, the junction contained 2 bases not matched to a gene. The CDR3 has 13 residues. CDR3 bases: TGTGCCAGCCCGGGACAGGGCACAGATACGCAGTATTTT. Encoded protein: CASPGQGTDTQYF.

The chain joins TRBV28 to TRBJ2-5; TRBD1 aligns across 7 bases. Germline V gene lookup returns CDR1 MDHEN and CDR2 SYDVKM. This CDR3 region has 14 residues. Unmatched junction bases numbered 7, after V lost 6 bases and J lost 3 bases. The CDR3 sequence: CASSWTGLKETQYF. CDR3 DNA: TGTGCCAGCAGCTGGACAGGACTTAAAGAGACCCAGTACTTC.

The chain links TRBV27 to TRBJ2-3; 7 nucleotides agree with TRBD2. V trimming: 5 bases; J trimming: 4 bases; junction bases outside the gene matches: 9. Germline CDR1 reads MNHEY; CDR2 reads SMNVEV (reference sequence). The CDR3 spans 15 residues. CDR3 sequence reads: CASSPREVRADTQYF. DNA for the CDR3: TGTGCCAGCAGTCCCCGGGAGGTTCGCGCAGATACGCAGTATTTT.